The present T cell receptor beta chain was sequenced within a study of cytomegalovirus exposure and HLA in healthy donors. With 4 bases clipped from V and 6 bases from J, the junction kept 10 bases outside the gene matches. The CDR3 has 15 amino acids. Germline lookup yields CDR1 SQVTM and CDR2 ANQGSEA. 13 Jbeta primers and 60 Vbeta primers were used for the PCR. The repertoire was sequenced with immunoSEQ multiplex PCR; TCRdb's copy has only in-frame clones and lacks some. The profile shows approximately 160,000 clones, approximately 80% of them singletons. The V gene is TRBV29-1, the J gene TRBJ2-3; 10 bases align to TRBD1. This receptor was identified in a middle-aged woman in good health and CMV-seropositive. What was sequenced was PBMCs. CDR3 region: CSVVGTGVLGDTQYF. The CDR3 DNA follows: TGCAGCGTTGTGGGGACAGGGGTATTAGGGGATACGCAGTATTTT.